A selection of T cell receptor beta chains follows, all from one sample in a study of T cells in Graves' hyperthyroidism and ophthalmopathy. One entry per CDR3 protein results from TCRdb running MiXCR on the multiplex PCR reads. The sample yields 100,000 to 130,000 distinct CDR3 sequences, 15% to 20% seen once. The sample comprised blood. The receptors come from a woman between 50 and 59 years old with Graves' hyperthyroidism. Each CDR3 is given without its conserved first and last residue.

ASSLAQEEAF	TRBJ1-1	TRBV11-1
ASSLNRRTGYT	TRBJ1-2	TRBV27
SVTGTGEETQY	TRBJ2-5	TRBV29-1
SAYGTSGTDEQF	TRBJ2-1	TRBV20-1
ASSYSGEYEQY	TRBJ2-7	TRBV6-5
ASSSAGTMNTGELF	TRBJ2-2	TRBV7-3
ASSVEQVTEQF	TRBJ2-1	TRBV9
SALTRRAKETQY	TRBJ2-5	TRBV29-1
ASSVATRGTDTQY	TRBJ2-3	TRBV9
ASSFHTEAF	TRBJ1-1	TRBV2
ASTPLGSAPNTEAL	TRBJ1-1	TRBV7-9
ASSIGGAPNEQF	TRBJ2-1	TRBV19